A selection of T cell receptor beta chains follows, all from one sample in a study of T cells in Graves' hyperthyroidism and ophthalmopathy. TCRdb reanalysed the multiplex PCR reads using MiXCR and keeps one entry per CDR3 protein. The sample comprises a few hundred thousand distinct CDR3 sequences, 22% of which are singletons, and about 49% rests with the top ten. The sample consisted of blood. The receptors shown here come from a woman in her 70s with Graves' ophthalmopathy. The CDR3 runs from the conserved cysteine through the conserved F or W.

v_call cdr3_length cdr3_aa
TRBV6-1 18 CASSPLLAGVLPSYEQYF
TRBV7-2 15 CASSPNRGAIYEQYF
TRBV7-8 17 CASSLVITVSGANVLTF
TRBV11-2 14 CASSPSPDANEQFF
TRBV24-1 14 CATRDGRSTDTQYF
TRBV7-3 15 CASSLGAGLGTEAFF
TRBV15 15 CATSRGDRGLGIQYF
TRBV7-2 20 CASSLALGVRTGPSFNEQFF
TRBV7-2 16 CASSLEASSSYNEQFF
TRBV28 19 CASSPGTGAWERSNSPLHF
TRBV20-1 12 CSASRDTYGYTF
TRBV7-3 14 CASSLSREHTEAFF
TRBV12-3/TRBV12-4 16 CASTLWDRGLKGEAFF
TRBV3-1 15 CASSLNRGPGLEAFF
TRBV20-1 15 CSASHPGGPTGELFF
TRBV6-4 15 CASSATGVGNTEAFF
TRBV27 14 CATPSSPSSYEQYF
TRBV7-3 15 CASSFPRLKSYEQYF
TRBV5-6 15 CASSEGRRGNQPQHF
TRBV7-8 14 CASSPREGTDTQYF
TRBV6-1 13 CASSQGLTYEQYF
TRBV6-2/TRBV6-3 14 CASRSPNSGNTIYF
TRBV19 14 CASSSGKGGVTQYF
TRBV5-6 14 CASSFVTSTDTQYF
TRBV29-1 13 CSVGWGGSDTQYF
TRBV10-3 13 CPRPGGPNTEAFF
TRBV10-3 13 CAISKQDNSPLHF
TRBV4-2 16 CASSQVMAIRGNEQFF
TRBV28 11 CASRLYYEQYF
TRBV19 15 CASSPGTESIYGYTF
TRBV28 15 CASSLGGQGADTQYF
TRBV28 14 CASSRTGASQPQHF
TRBV6-1 15 CASRLAPYSNQPQHF
TRBV27 16 CASSLGRFPGANVLTF
TRBV12-5 13 CASLRGTKETQYF
TRBV7-3 15 CASSLRGVNTDTQYF
TRBV9 18 CASSLGLAASSSYNEQFF
TRBV30 14 CAWNRQGAKNIQYF
TRBV19 15 CASSTWTGEFNEQFF
TRBV28 15 CASSNRDSPIYGYTF
TRBV9 13 CASSVGSGTEAFF
TRBV20-1 16 CSARGIRTPQGGEQFF
TRBV6-1 14 CASRGSRGAYGYTF
TRBV7-9 11 CASTERPEAFF
TRBV5-1 16 CASSWELAGYNSPLHF
TRBV5-1 14 CASTGTSSGDEQFF
TRBV28 16 CASRDRVQFSNQPQHF
TRBV9 15 CASSVSGAVTYEQYF
TRBV20-1 15 CSANSRVWVHQPQHF
TRBV2 15 CASSDPSGSRETQYF
TRBV6-2/TRBV6-3 15 CASKGSGLNTGELFF
TRBV12-5 16 CASGWNTGSGGTEAFF
TRBV30 12 CALYREDYGYTF
TRBV28 15 CASSLPGGGGAEAFF
TRBV9 15 CASSVEGGLQETQYF
TRBV3-1 13 CASSHGTARQAFF
TRBV6-1 12 CASRGYSQPQHF
TRBV5-1 14 CASTDLRGTETQYF
TRBV7-6 14 CASSFRQHNQPQHF
TRBV12-3/TRBV12-4 14 CASSAQGSYNEQFF